The TCR beta chain described here comes from a study of control samples from healthy donors and cancer patients. This CDR3 spans 14 amino acids. The V end lost 6 bases, the J end lost 3 bases, and 15 bases lay between the germline ends. Germline V gene data show CDR1 as MNHEY and CDR2 as SVGAGI. The data were produced by immunoSEQ multiplex PCR, yet TCRdb's version contains in-frame clones alone and is incomplete. The data contain about 130,000 clones, approximately 84% of them singletons. Sequences were obtained from blood. The sequence derives from a man aged 18 to 30 in good health. This chain connects TRBV6-5 to TRBJ2-7, with D perhaps matching TRBD1 or TRBD2 (7 bases each). CDR3 DNA: TGTGCCAGCAGCAGGGGGGGCCCCGGCTACGAGCAGTACTTC. This translates into CASSRGGPGYEQYF.